These 31 T cell receptor beta chains came from one sample sequenced in a study of T cell responses to AZD1222 COVID-19 vaccine. Repertoires were generated with immunoSEQ multiplex PCR, while TCRdb's copy carries only in-frame clones and drops some. The table lists about 130,000 clones, about 90% of them singletons. The source was peripheral blood, collected on day 0 of AZD1222 vaccination. All receptors come from an adult in good health.

This chain links TRBV7-3 with TRBJ1-2; perhaps TRBD1 as D (6 bases). The CDR3 covers 14 residues. Trimming left V 5 bases short and J 3 bases short, with 13 bases between. CDR1 is SGHTA, CDR2 FQGTGA, per germline. CDR3 nucleotide sequence: TGTGCCAGCAGCCAAAGGGGGGGCGACTATGGCTACACCTTC. Encoded protein: CASSQRGGDYGYTF.

The V and J genes are TRBV5-1 and TRBJ2-2; the match to TRBD2 covers 9 bases. This CDR3 region has 15 residues. The germline V gene has CDR1 SGHRS and CDR2 YFSETQ. V gave up 9 bases and J gave up 2 bases; unmatched junction bases: 8. The CDR3 nucleotides read TGCGCCACCTCGACTAGCGGAGATAACACCGGGGAGCTGTTTTTT. Encoded protein: CATSTSGDNTGELFF.

The V and J genes are TRBV6-5 and TRBJ1-6; 8 bases are a match to TRBD1. The V gene's germline CDR1 is MNHEY and CDR2 SVGAGI. The CDR3 totals 15 residues. The trim removed 6 bases at V and 7 bases at J, leaving 8 bases unmatched. CDR3: CASRFTGGRNSPLHF. For the CDR3, the DNA is TGTGCCAGCAGATTTACAGGGGGGCGGAATTCACCCCTCCACTTT.

This chain links TRBV5-1 with TRBJ1-1; D is undetermined. CDR3 length: 15 amino acids. Germline values: CDR1 SGHRS, CDR2 YFSETQ. V gave up 0 bases and J gave up 1 base, with 10 bases separating them. The CDR3 here is CASSLEPMGNTEAFF. CDR3 nucleotide sequence: TGCGCCAGCAGCTTGGAACCGATGGGGAACACTGAAGCTTTCTTT.

The J gene is TRBJ1-6, the V gene TRBV7-6; D uncertain. The CDR3 sequence is 15 residues long. The V gene's germline CDR1 is SGHVS and CDR2 FNYEAQ. The ends were cut back, 2 bases at V and 7 bases at J, with 12 bases in the middle. The CDR3 nucleotides are TGTGCCAGCAGCTTACTCGGCAGGTCGAATTCACCCCTCCACTTT. Translation gives CASSLLGRSNSPLHF.

The CDR3: CASSPSDNQPQHF. The CDR3 bases are TGTGCCAGCTCACCATCCGACAACCAGCCCCAGCATTTT. The chain carries TRBV18 and TRBJ1-5; no firm D call. The CDR3 totals 13 residues. Between the trimmed V and J ends, which lost 2 bases and 7 bases, there was a span of 9 bases. CDR1 KGHSH and CDR2 LQKENI come from the germline V gene. Full variable domain (rest looked up from reference TRBV18 and TRBJ1-5): NAGVMQNPRHLVRRRGQEARLRCSPMKGHSHVYWYRQLPEEGLKFMVYLQKENIIDESGMPKERFSAEFPKEGPSILRIQQVVRGDSAAYFCASSPSDNQPQHFGDGTRLSIL.

The rearrangement uses TRBV3-1 (or the pseudogene TRBV3-2) and TRBJ1-4; the match to TRBD1 covers 7 bases. Germline-derived CDR1 and CDR2 are LGHDT and YNNKEL (reference sequence). Trimming at V came to 2 bases and at J to 8 bases, leaving 5 bases not matched to a gene. CDR3 size: 14 residues. The CDR3, as DNA: TGTGCCAGCAGCCAAAGGGGGCTCGACGAAAAACTGTTTTTT. Amino acids: CASSQRGLDEKLFF.

This chain joins TRBV2 and TRBJ2-4, with D perhaps matching TRBD2 (6 bases). The V end lost 3 bases, the J end lost 0 bases, and 9 bases lay between the germline ends. Germline CDR1 reads SNHLY; CDR2 reads FYNNEI. This CDR3 spans 15 amino acids. The CDR3 coding sequence is TGTGCCAGCAGTGAGACTAGGGTAGCCAAAAACATTCAGTACTTC. Residues: CASSETRVAKNIQYF.

The genes are TRBV7-2 and TRBJ1-3; D is uncertain. Germline lookup yields CDR1 SGHTA and CDR2 FQGNSA. The CDR3 contains 15 residues. Between the trimmed V and J ends, which lost 5 bases and 0 bases, there was a span of 11 bases. The CDR3 loop reads CASSLRTGSGNTIYF. The DNA for the CDR3 is TGTGCCAGCAGCCTTCGGACGGGCTCTGGAAACACCATATATTTT.

This sequence joins TRBV19 and TRBJ1-3, with D perhaps TRBD1 (5 bases). Trimming left V 7 bases short and J 0 bases short, with 10 bases between. Germline V gene data show CDR1 as LNHDA and CDR2 as SQIVND (reference sequence). This CDR3 is built from 14 residues. Here the CDR3 reads CASTTGLSGNTIYF. DNA for the CDR3: TGTGCCAGTACGACGGGGCTCTCTGGAAACACCATATATTTT.

This clone came up a few times. The chain employs TRBV20-1 and TRBJ1-1; D remains unclear. The CDR3 is 12 residues long. Germline V lookup: CDR1 DFQATT, CDR2 SNEGSKA (reference sequence). V lost 3 bases, J lost 4 bases, and 9 bases lay in between. CDR3 sequence reads: CSASLRGTEAFF. DNA of the CDR3: TGCAGTGCTAGTCTCCGGGGCACTGAAGCTTTCTTT.

This clone was found once. The chain employs TRBV6-6 and TRBJ2-3; tentative D call: TRBD1 (6 bases). The germline V gene encodes CDR1 MNHNY and CDR2 SVGAGI (reference sequence). This CDR3 is 17 amino acids long. Trimming took 5 bases from V and 1 from J, leaving 19 bases between them. CDR3 nucleotides: TGTGCCAGCAGTCCTCCCCAGGGGAGCGCGGGCACAGATACGCAGTATTTT. This sequence encodes CASSPPQGSAGTDTQYF.

The chain recombines TRBV23-1 with TRBJ1-1, with D possibly matching TRBD1 (5 bases). TRBV23-1 is designated an ORF whose function remains uncertain. CDR3 length: 14 residues. V was shortened by 5 bases and J by 1 base, with 11 bases between the two germline ends. The CDR3 DNA sequence: TGCGCCAGCAGTAAGGGGACGGAGAACACTGAAGCTTTCTTT. Its protein product is CASSKGTENTEAFF.

The chain carries TRBV24-1 and TRBJ2-2; weak D call: TRBD1 (6 bases). Germline V gene sequence: CDR1 KGHDR, CDR2 SFDVKD. V was shortened by 7 bases and J by 3 bases, with 8 bases between the two germline ends. The CDR3 loop spans 13 amino acids. The DNA of the CDR3 is TGTGCCACCAGGCACAGGGACACCGGGGAGCTGTTTTTT. This gives the protein CATRHRDTGELFF.

This clone appeared a single time. The rearrangement links TRBV10-3 to TRBJ2-5, with 9 bases aligning to TRBD2. Germline V gene sequence: CDR1 ENHRY, CDR2 SYGVKD. V lost 3 bases to trimming and J lost 5 bases; unmatched junction nucleotides: 13. The length of the CDR3 is 17 residues. CDR3 DNA: TGTGCCATCAGTGATAATAGCGGGGGAGTCGATGGGGAGACCCAGTACTTC. This sequence encodes CAISDNSGGVDGETQYF.

This clone was seen a single time. This chain uses TRBV9 with TRBJ2-5; TRBD1 matches at 8 bases. Germline V gene data show CDR1 as SGDLS and CDR2 as YYNGEE. V shed 0 bases and J 1 base; nucleotides not matched to a gene: 2. The CDR3 length is 15 residues. CDR3 region: CASSVGTGGQETQYF. Written as DNA, the CDR3 is TGTGCCAGCAGCGTAGGAACAGGGGGCCAAGAGACCCAGTACTTC.

CDR3 nucleotide sequence: TGTGCCAGCAGTTACTCAGGACAGGGGTCTGGCTACACCTTC. Protein product: CASSYSGQGSGYTF. J is TRBJ1-2 and V is TRBV6-5; 9 bases fit TRBD1. This CDR3 comprises 14 residues. In germline, CDR1 is MNHEY, CDR2 SVGAGI. Trimming removed 0 bases from V and 7 bases from J; junction bases left unmatched: 3.

The chain has TRBV24-1 and TRBJ1-2, with no clear D. The CDR3 is 13 residues long. Germline values: CDR1 KGHDR, CDR2 SFDVKD. Trimming left V 3 bases short and J 5 bases short, with 9 bases between. CDR3 nucleotides: TGTGCCACCAGTGATCCCGGACTTTATGGCTACACCTTC. Its translation is CATSDPGLYGYTF.

The chain uses TRBV27 and TRBJ1-1; perhaps TRBD1 as D (6 bases). V lost 2 bases and J lost 4, with 11 bases in between. The CDR3 is made up of 14 amino acids. Germline assignment: CDR1 MNHEY and CDR2 SMNVEV (reference sequence). The CDR3 is CASSLVGASTEAFF. The CDR3 DNA sequence: TGTGCCAGCAGTTTAGTGGGGGCTAGCACTGAAGCTTTCTTT.

This clone was observed a single time. This rearrangement joins TRBV6-5 to TRBJ2-5, with D tentatively TRBD1 (5 bases). The length of the CDR3 is 14 residues. Germline-derived CDR1 and CDR2 are MNHEY and SVGAGI. The V end was cut by 6 bases, the J end by 1 base, with 12 bases between. The CDR3 reads CASSHAGIQETQYF. In DNA, the CDR3 is TGTGCCAGCAGCCACGCAGGGATCCAAGAGACCCAGTACTTC.

This clone was observed a handful of times. In DNA, the CDR3 is TGTGCCAGCAGCTTAGTTCAGGGTGGCACTGAAGCTTTCTTT. Translating gives CASSLVQGGTEAFF. The V gene is TRBV7-2, the J gene TRBJ1-1; D is perhaps TRBD1 (5 bases). V lost 1 base and J 4 bases, leaving 10 bases between the germline ends. In germline, CDR1 is SGHTA, CDR2 FQGNSA. The CDR3 spans 14 residues.

This rearrangement joins TRBV7-2 to TRBJ2-4, with TRBD2 identical over 8 bases. Looked up from germline, CDR1 is SGHTA and CDR2 is FQGNSA. Unmatched junction bases numbered 3, after V lost 2 bases and J lost 3 bases. CDR3 length: 15 amino acids. The DNA of the CDR3 is TGTGCCAGCAGCTTAAAGGCGGGGGGCAAAAACATTCAGTACTTC. It encodes CASSLKAGGKNIQYF.

V gene TRBV4-1 combines with J gene TRBJ1-6, with 7 bases matching TRBD1. J gave up 7 bases and V 4 bases, and 4 bases lay outside the gene matches. This CDR3 is 14 amino acids long. The germline V gene has CDR1 MGHRA and CDR2 YSYEKL. CDR3 amino acids: CASSPGQLNSPLHF. Here the CDR3 DNA reads TGCGCCAGCAGCCCGGGACAGCTGAATTCACCCCTCCACTTT.

CDR3 loop: CASTEWAYNSPLHF. The CDR3, as DNA: TGCGCCAGCACCGAATGGGCATATAATTCACCCCTCCACTTT. The chain carries TRBV10-1 and TRBJ1-6; D not certain. The CDR3 has 14 residues. Trimming left V 7 bases short and J 4 bases short, with 11 bases between. CDR1 and CDR2 from the germline V gene are WNHNN and SYGVQD (reference sequence).

The chain recombines TRBV27 with TRBJ2-7, with D tentatively TRBD1 (5 bases). CDR1 is MNHEY and CDR2 is SMNVEV in the germline V gene (reference sequence). V shed 6 bases and J shed 7 bases, with 13 bases lying between them. The CDR3 length is 12 residues. The CDR3 loop is CASSPQGGEQYF. The CDR3 nucleotides are TGTGCCAGCAGCCCCCAGGGTGGGGAGCAGTACTTC.

The CDR3 region is CSVGPGNGYTF. CDR3 DNA: TGCAGCGTTGGGCCAGGTAATGGCTACACCTTC. The V gene is TRBV29-1, the J gene TRBJ1-2; D ambiguous. CDR1 is SQVTM and CDR2 is ANQGSEA in the germline V gene. This CDR3 is built from 11 residues. V was clipped by 4 bases and J by 6 bases, with 9 bases between them.

This rearrangement joins TRBV18 to TRBJ2-1, with 7 bases identical to TRBD2. Per the germline V gene, CDR1 is KGHSH and CDR2 is LQKENI. V lost 3 bases, J lost 3 bases, and 8 bases stayed unmatched. The CDR3 spans 16 residues. The DNA of the CDR3 is TGTGCCAGCTCACCCGGATTGGGGGGGGGCTACAATGAGCAGTTCTTC. The encoded protein is CASSPGLGGGYNEQFF. Full variable domain (rest looked up from reference TRBV18 and TRBJ2-1): NAGVMQNPRHLVRRRGQEARLRCSPMKGHSHVYWYRQLPEEGLKFMVYLQKENIIDESGMPKERFSAEFPKEGPSILRIQQVVRGDSAAYFCASSPGLGGGYNEQFFGPGTRLTVL.

This rearrangement joins TRBV9 to TRBJ1-6; 10 nucleotides align to TRBD1. The germline gives CDR1 SGDLS, CDR2 YYNGEE. Trimming at V came to 0 bases and at J to 6 bases, leaving 6 bases not matched to a gene. The length of the CDR3 is 17 residues. The CDR3 DNA reads TGTGCCAGCAGCGTAGGACAGGGGGCACCTCTTAATTCACCCCTCCACTTT. Translation: CASSVGQGAPLNSPLHF.

The chain employs TRBV7-9 and TRBJ2-1; D is undetermined. There are 12 residues in the CDR3. Germline CDR1 reads SEHNR; CDR2 reads FQNEAQ (reference sequence). V dropped 3 bases and J dropped 9 bases, with 9 bases sitting between them. CDR3 sequence (DNA): TGTGCCAGCAGCTTTAGGGTCCGTGAGCAGTTCTTC. This encodes CASSFRVREQFF.

V gene TRBV10-3 combines with J gene TRBJ2-5; D remains unclear. Germline V gene data show CDR1 as ENHRY and CDR2 as SYGVKD. CDR3 length: 13 amino acids. V lost 2 bases to trimming and J lost 5 bases, with 9 bases between them. The CDR3 here is CAISENRRETQYF. The CDR3 DNA reads TGTGCCATCAGTGAGAATCGCAGGGAGACCCAGTACTTC.

The V and J genes are TRBV19 and TRBJ1-2; TRBD1 is a possible D gene (5 bases). Germline V gives CDR1 LNHDA, CDR2 SQIVND (reference sequence). V was pared by 6 bases and J by 5 bases, with 22 bases between. The CDR3 is made up of 16 amino acids. The CDR3 loop reads CASSPRLPSQGYGYTF. As DNA, the CDR3 is TGTGCCAGTAGCCCACGGCTCCCCTCCCAGGGATATGGCTACACCTTC.